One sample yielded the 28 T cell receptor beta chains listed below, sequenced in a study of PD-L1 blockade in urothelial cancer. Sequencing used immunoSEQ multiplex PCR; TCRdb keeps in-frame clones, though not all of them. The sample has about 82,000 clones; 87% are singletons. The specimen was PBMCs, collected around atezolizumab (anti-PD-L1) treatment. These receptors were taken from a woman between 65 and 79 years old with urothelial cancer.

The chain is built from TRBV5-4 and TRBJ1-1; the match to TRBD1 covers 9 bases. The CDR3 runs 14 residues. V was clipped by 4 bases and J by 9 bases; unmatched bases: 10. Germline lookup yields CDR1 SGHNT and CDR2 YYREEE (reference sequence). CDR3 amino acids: CASSDGANRGQAFF. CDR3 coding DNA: TGTGCCAGCAGCGATGGGGCAAACAGGGGGCAAGCTTTCTTT.

CDR3 sequence reads: CASRRTGRYITDTQYF. The CDR3 region has the DNA TGTGCCAGCCGGAGGACAGGGAGGTATATCACAGATACGCAGTATTTT. V and J are TRBV2 and TRBJ2-3, with 8 bases matching TRBD1. The CDR3 runs to 16 residues. V trimming: 8 bases; J trimming: 2 bases; junction bases outside the gene matches: 12. Looked up from germline, CDR1 is SNHLY and CDR2 is FYNNEI.

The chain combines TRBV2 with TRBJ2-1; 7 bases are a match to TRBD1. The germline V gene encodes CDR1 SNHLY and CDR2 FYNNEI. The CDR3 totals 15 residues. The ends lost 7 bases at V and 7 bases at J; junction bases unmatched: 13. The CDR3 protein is CASNRETGVSNEQFF. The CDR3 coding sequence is TGTGCCAGCAACCGCGAAACAGGGGTCTCAAATGAGCAGTTCTTC. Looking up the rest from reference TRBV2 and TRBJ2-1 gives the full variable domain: EPEVTQTPSHQVTQMGQEVILRCVPISNHLYFYWYRQILGQKVEFLVSFYNNEISEKSEIFDDQFSVERPDGSNFTLKIRSTKLEDSAMYFCASNRETGVSNEQFFGPGTRLTVL.

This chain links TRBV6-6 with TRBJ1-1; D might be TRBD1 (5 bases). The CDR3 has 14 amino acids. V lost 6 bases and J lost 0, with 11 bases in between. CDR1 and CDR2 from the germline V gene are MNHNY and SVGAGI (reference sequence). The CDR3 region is CASSRGTLNTEAFF. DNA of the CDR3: TGTGCCAGCAGCCGGGGGACCTTGAACACTGAAGCTTTCTTT.

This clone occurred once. CDR3 sequence: CASGRQGSYEQYF. CDR3 nucleotides: TGTGCCAGCGGCCGACAGGGTTCGTACGAGCAGTACTTC. The V gene is TRBV5-6, the J gene TRBJ2-7, with TRBD1 identical over 7 bases. The CDR3 is 13 residues long. With V trimmed by 7 bases and J by 4 bases, 8 bases remained unmatched. Looked up from germline, CDR1 is SGHDT and CDR2 is YYEEEE.

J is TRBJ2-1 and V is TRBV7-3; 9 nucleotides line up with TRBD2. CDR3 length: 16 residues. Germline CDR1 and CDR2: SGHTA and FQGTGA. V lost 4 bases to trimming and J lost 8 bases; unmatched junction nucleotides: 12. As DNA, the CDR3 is TGTGCCAGCAGCTCCACAGCGGGAGGCCGTTTGGATGAGCAGTTCTTC. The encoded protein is CASSSTAGGRLDEQFF.

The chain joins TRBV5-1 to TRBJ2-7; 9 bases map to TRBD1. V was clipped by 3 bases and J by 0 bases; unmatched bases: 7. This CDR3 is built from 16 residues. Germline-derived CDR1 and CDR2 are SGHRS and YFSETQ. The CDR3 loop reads CASSYGDRGISYEQYF. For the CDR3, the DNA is TGCGCCAGCAGCTACGGCGACAGGGGGATCTCCTACGAGCAGTACTTC.

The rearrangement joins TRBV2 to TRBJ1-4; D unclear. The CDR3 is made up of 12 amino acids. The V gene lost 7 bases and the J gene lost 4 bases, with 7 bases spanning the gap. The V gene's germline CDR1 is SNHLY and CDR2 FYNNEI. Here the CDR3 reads CASTGSNEKLFF. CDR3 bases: TGTGCCAGCACCGGGAGTAATGAAAAACTGTTTTTT.

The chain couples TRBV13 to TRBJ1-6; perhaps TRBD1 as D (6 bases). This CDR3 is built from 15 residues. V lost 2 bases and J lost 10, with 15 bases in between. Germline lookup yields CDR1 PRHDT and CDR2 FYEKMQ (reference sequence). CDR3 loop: CASSLFSGVGSPLHF. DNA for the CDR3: TGTGCCAGCAGCTTATTTTCAGGGGTCGGCTCACCCCTCCACTTT.

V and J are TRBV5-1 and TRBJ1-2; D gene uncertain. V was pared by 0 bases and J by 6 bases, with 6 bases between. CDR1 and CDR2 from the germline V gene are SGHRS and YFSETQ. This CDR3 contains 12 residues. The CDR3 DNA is TGCGCCAGCAGCTTGGTCGGGGATGGCTACACCTTC. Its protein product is CASSLVGDGYTF.

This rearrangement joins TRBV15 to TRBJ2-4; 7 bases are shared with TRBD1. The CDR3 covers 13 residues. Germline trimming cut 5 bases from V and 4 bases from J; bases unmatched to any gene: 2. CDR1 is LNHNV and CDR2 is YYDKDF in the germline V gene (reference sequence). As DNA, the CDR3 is TGTGCCACCAGCGGGACAGAGAAAAACATTCAGTACTTC. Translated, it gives CATSGTEKNIQYF.

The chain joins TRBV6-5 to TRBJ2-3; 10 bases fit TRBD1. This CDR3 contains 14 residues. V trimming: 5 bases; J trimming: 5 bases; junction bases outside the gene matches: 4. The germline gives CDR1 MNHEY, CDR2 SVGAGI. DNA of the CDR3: TGTGCCAGCAGTCGGGACAGGGGTGGAGATACGCAGTATTTT. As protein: CASSRDRGGDTQYF.

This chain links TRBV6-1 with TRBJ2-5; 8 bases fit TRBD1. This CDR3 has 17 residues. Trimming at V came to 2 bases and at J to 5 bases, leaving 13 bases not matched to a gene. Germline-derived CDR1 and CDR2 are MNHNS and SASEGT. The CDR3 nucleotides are TGTGCCAGCAGTGAACTCGGGGCAGGGGGCTCCTGGGAGACCCAGTACTTC. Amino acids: CASSELGAGGSWETQYF.

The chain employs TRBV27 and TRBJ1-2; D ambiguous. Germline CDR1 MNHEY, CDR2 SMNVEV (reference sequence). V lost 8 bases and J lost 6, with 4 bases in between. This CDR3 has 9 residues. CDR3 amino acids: CASYDGYTF. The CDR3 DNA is TGTGCCAGCTATGATGGCTACACCTTC.

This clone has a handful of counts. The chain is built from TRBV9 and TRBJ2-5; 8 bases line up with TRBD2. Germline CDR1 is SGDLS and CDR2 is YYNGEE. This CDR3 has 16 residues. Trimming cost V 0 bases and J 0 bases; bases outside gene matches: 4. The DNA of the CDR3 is TGTGCCAGCAGCGTAGGTCCTAGCGGGTACCAAGAGACCCAGTACTTC. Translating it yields CASSVGPSGYQETQYF.

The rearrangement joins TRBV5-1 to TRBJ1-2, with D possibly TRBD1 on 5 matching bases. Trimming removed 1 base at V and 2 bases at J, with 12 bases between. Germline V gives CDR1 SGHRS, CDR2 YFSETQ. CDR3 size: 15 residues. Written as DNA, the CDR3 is TGCGCCAGCAGCTTGACGGCAGGGTCAAACTATGGCTACACCTTC. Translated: CASSLTAGSNYGYTF.

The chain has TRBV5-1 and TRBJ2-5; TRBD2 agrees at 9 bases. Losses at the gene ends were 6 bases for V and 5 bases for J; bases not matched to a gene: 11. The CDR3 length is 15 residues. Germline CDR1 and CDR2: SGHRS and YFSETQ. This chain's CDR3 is CASMGGGASLETQYF. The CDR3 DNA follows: TGCGCCAGCATGGGCGGGGGGGCGTCTTTGGAGACCCAGTACTTC.

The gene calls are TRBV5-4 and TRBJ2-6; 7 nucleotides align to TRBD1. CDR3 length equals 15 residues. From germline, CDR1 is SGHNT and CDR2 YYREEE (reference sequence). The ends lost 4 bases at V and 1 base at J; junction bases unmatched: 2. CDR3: CASSVQGSGANVLTF. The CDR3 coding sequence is TGTGCCAGCAGCGTACAGGGGTCTGGGGCCAACGTCCTGACTTTC. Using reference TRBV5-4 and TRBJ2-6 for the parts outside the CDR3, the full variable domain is ETGVTQSPTHLIKTRGQQVTLRCSSQSGHNTVSWYQQALGQGPQFIFQYYREEENGRGNFPPRFSGLQFPNYSSELNVNALELDDSALYLCASSVQGSGANVLTFGAGSRLTVL.

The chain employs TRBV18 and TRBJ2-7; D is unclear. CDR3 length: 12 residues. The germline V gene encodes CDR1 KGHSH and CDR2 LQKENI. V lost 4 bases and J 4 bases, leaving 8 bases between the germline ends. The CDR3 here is CASSLQAYEQYF. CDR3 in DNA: TGTGCCAGCTCACTCCAGGCTTACGAGCAGTACTTC.

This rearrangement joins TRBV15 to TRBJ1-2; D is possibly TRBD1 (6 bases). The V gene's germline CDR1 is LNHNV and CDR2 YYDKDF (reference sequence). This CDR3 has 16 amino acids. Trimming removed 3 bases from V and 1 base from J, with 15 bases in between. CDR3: CATSSDRFKRNYGYTF. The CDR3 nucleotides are TGTGCCACCAGCAGTGACAGGTTTAAGCGTAACTATGGCTACACCTTC.

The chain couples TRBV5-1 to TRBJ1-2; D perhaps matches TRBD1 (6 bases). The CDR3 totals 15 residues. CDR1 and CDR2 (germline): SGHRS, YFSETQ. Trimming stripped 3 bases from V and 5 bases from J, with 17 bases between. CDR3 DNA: TGCGCCAGCAGCTGGACCTGGGGGGGCAGTTATGGCTACACCTTC. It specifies CASSWTWGGSYGYTF.

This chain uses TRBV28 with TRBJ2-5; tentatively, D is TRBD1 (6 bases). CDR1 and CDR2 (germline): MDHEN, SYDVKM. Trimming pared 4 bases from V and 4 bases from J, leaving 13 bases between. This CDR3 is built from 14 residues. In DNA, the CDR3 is TGTGCCAGCAGTTGGGACATCTACAGAGAGACCCAGTACTTC. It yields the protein CASSWDIYRETQYF. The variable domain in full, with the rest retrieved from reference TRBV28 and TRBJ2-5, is DVKVTQSSRYLVKRTGEKVFLECVQDMDHENMFWYRQDPGLGLRLIYFSYDVKMKEKGDIPEGYSVSREKKERFSLILESASTNQTSMYLCASSWDIYRETQYFGPGTRLLVL.

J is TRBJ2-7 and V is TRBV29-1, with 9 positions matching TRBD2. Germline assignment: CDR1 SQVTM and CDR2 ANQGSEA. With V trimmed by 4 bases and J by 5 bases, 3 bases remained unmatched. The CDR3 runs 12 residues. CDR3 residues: CSVVAGAHEQYF. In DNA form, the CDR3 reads TGCAGCGTTGTAGCGGGAGCCCACGAGCAGTACTTC.

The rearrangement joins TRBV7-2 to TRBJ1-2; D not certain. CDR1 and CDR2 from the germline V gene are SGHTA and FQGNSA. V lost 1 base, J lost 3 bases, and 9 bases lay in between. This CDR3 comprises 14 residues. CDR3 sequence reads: CASSLELRDYGYTF. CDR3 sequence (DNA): TGTGCCAGCAGCTTAGAATTGAGGGACTATGGCTACACCTTC.

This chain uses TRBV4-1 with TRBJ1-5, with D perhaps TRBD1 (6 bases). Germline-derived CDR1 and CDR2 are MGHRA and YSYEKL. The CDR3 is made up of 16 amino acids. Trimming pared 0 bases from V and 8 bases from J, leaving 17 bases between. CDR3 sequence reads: CASSQDWGRPGEPQHF. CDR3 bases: TGCGCCAGCAGCCAAGATTGGGGGCGACCTGGAGAGCCCCAGCATTTT.

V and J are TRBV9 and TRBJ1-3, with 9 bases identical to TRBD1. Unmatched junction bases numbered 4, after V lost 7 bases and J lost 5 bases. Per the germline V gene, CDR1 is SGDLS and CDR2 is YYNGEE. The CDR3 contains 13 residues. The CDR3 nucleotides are TGTGCCAGCGGGACAGGGAGCCGAAACACCATATATTTT. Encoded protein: CASGTGSRNTIYF.

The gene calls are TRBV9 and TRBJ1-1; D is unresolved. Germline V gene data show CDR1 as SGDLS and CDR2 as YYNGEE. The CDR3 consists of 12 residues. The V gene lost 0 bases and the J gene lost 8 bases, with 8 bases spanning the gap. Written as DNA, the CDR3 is TGTGCCAGCAGCGTAGGTGAGGGAGAAGCTTTCTTT. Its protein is CASSVGEGEAFF.

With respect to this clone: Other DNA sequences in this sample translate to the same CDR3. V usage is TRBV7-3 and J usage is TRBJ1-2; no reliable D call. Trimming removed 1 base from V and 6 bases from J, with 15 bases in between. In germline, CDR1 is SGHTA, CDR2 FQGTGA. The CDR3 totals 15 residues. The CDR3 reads CASSLNSGESNGYTF. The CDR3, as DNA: TGTGCCAGCAGCTTAAATTCCGGGGAATCGAATGGCTACACCTTC.